Detailed here is one T cell receptor (beta chain). Its target is not known. Both 60 Vbeta primers and 13 Jbeta primers went into the PCR. The assay was immunoSEQ multiplex PCR, and TCRdb's table has in-frame clones only and misses some. This sample contains about 200,000 clones. J lost 4 bases, V lost 4 bases, and 14 bases had no gene match. This CDR3 has 18 amino acids. Germline V CDR1 and CDR2: SNHLY, FYNNEI. The sample originates from a study of cytomegalovirus exposure and HLA in healthy donors. Whole-study results and caveats: When a later analysis compared HLA-associated TCR beta chains with equally common others, the HLA-associated chains turned out to be more clonally expanded and to have lower generation probabilities. Association of 16,951 TCR beta sequences with HLA alleles was found at 0.05 false discovery rate in a later analysis.

In nominal health when sampled, donors likely had unrecorded immune exposures nonetheless. This receptor was taken from a man aged 25 to 45 in good health and CMV-seronegative. V usage is TRBV2 and J usage is TRBJ2-3; 10 nucleotides align to TRBD2. Material for sequencing was PBMCs. CDR3 nucleotides: TGTGCCAGCAGTGGAATCACCGAAGCGGGAGGGTTCGCAGATACGCAGTATTTT. It codes for CASSGITEAGGFADTQYF.